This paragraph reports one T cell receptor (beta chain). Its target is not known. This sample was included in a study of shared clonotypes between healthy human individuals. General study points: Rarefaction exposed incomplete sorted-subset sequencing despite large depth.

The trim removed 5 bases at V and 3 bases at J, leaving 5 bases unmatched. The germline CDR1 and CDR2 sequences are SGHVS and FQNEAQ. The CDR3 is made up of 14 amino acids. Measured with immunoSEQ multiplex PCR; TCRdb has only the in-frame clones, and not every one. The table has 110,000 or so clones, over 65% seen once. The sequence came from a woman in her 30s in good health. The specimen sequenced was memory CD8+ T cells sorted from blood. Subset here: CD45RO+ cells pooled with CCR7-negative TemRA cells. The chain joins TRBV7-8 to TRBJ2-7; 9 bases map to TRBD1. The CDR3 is CASSPGTGNYEQYF. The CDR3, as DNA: TGTGCCAGCAGCCCCGGGACAGGGAACTACGAGCAGTACTTC.